The next 12 T cell receptor beta chains were all read from a single sample in a study of shared clonotypes between healthy human individuals. Generated by immunoSEQ multiplex PCR, the TCRdb table keeps only in-frame clones and is missing some. The sample contains some 2.4 million clones, roughly 93% of which appear only once. The specimen sequenced was naive CD4+ T cells from PBMCs. This sample's subset: CD45RA+ positively selected. These receptors originate from a man younger than 30 in good health. Some clones in this sample may be carry-over from other donors' samples.

This clone came up once. The V call is TRBV5-5, the J call TRBJ2-1; perhaps TRBD2 as D (6 bases). This CDR3 has 18 residues. V was shortened by 0 bases and J by 4 bases, with 20 bases between the two germline ends. Germline-derived CDR1 and CDR2 are SGHKS and YYEKEE (reference sequence). In nucleotides, the CDR3 is TGTGCCAGCAGCTTGGTGCGTGCGGGGTCGGTTGGATACAATGAGCAGTTCTTC. Translation gives CASSLVRAGSVGYNEQFF.

The chain carries TRBV14 and TRBJ2-6; no reliable D call. The ends were cut back, 2 bases at V and 0 bases at J, with 8 bases in the middle. Germline CDR1 SGHDN, CDR2 FVKESK. The CDR3 spans 16 residues. CDR3 nucleotide sequence: TGTGCCAGCAGCCAATGGCGTGACTCTGGGGCCAACGTCCTGACTTTC. Encoded protein: CASSQWRDSGANVLTF.

The chain joins TRBV19 to TRBJ2-2; 16 bases align to TRBD2. The junction had 17 bases not matched to a gene; V was cut back by 6 bases and J by 4 bases. The CDR3 consists of 21 residues. Germline CDR1 reads LNHDA; CDR2 reads SQIVND (reference sequence). CDR3 region: CASSLGGTSGRAGRSTGELFF. The CDR3 DNA sequence: TGTGCCAGTAGCCTCGGCGGGACTAGCGGGAGGGCCGGGCGAAGCACCGGGGAGCTGTTTTTT.

The V and J genes are TRBV6-1 and TRBJ2-7; D gene uncertain. V was pared by 5 bases and J by 0 bases, with 14 bases between. From germline, CDR1 is MNHNS and CDR2 SASEGT. CDR3 length: 15 amino acids. CDR3 sequence reads: CASSPTLTYSYEQYF. The CDR3 nucleotides are TGTGCCAGCAGTCCCACCCTGACATACTCCTACGAGCAGTACTTC.

The chain links TRBV11-3 to TRBJ2-1, with TRBD2 matching 7 bases. Losses at the gene ends were 6 bases for V and 5 bases for J; bases not matched to a gene: 7. This CDR3 has 14 amino acids. CDR1 SGHNT and CDR2 YENEEA come from the germline V gene. The CDR3, as DNA: TGTGCCAGCAGTTACAGCGGGGAACACAATGAGCAGTTCTTC. Translation gives CASSYSGEHNEQFF.

The CDR3 reads CASSFLGTYGNTIYF. The CDR3 bases are TGTGCCAGCAGCTTCCTAGGGACCTATGGAAACACCATATATTTT. The rearrangement joins TRBV7-9 to TRBJ1-3; a weak D match, TRBD1 (5 bases). CDR3 length: 15 residues. Per the germline V gene, CDR1 is SEHNR and CDR2 is FQNEAQ (reference sequence). Trimming took off 3 bases at V and 3 bases at J, with 12 bases between the two ends.

The genes are TRBV5-6 and TRBJ1-5; TRBD1 is a possible D gene (6 bases). Germline CDR1 reads SGHDT; CDR2 reads YYEEEE. V lost 5 bases, J lost 6 bases, and 15 bases lay in between. This CDR3 spans 14 amino acids. CDR3 in DNA: TGTGCCAGCAGTAGGGGGAATGTGGGTCAGCCCCAGCATTTT. Translating gives CASSRGNVGQPQHF.

Comment on this clone: This sample includes further DNA sequences coding for the same CDR3. The chain combines TRBV5-4 with TRBJ2-5; TRBD2 matches at 10 bases. From germline, CDR1 is SGHNT and CDR2 YYREEE (reference sequence). The CDR3 covers 14 residues. V lost 3 bases, J lost 3 bases, and 2 bases stayed unmatched. DNA for the CDR3: TGTGCCAGCAGCTCTGGACTAGCGGAAGAGACCCAGTACTTC. Its protein is CASSSGLAEETQYF. Complete variable domain (other parts from reference TRBV5-4 and TRBJ2-5): ETGVTQSPTHLIKTRGQQVTLRCSSQSGHNTVSWYQQALGQGPQFIFQYYREEENGRGNFPPRFSGLQFPNYSSELNVNALELDDSALYLCASSSGLAEETQYFGPGTRLLVL.

The chain links TRBV29-1 to TRBJ2-5; 7 bases match TRBD1. There are 18 residues in the CDR3. V lost 2 bases and J lost 5; bases outside the gene matches: 20. CDR1 is SQVTM and CDR2 is ANQGSEA in the germline V gene. DNA for the CDR3: TGCAGCGTTGAATTGACAGGGCTGTTGCCCCGGAAAGGGGAGACCCAGTACTTC. Amino acids: CSVELTGLLPRKGETQYF.

This clone came up once. The J gene is TRBJ2-3, the V gene TRBV7-3; 8 bases align to TRBD2. Germline V gives CDR1 SGHTA, CDR2 FQGTGA. The CDR3 is 13 residues long. With 0 bases clipped from V and 13 bases from J, the junction kept 6 bases outside the gene matches. In nucleotides, the CDR3 is TGTGCCAGCAGCTTAACGAATGGGCGGGAGGAGTATTTT. Protein sequence: CASSLTNGREEYF.

This clone appeared a single time. This chain connects TRBV28 to TRBJ1-2; D gene uncertain. Germline CDR1 reads MDHEN; CDR2 reads SYDVKM. The CDR3 is made up of 8 amino acids. The CDR3 spells CGTGGYTF. The CDR3 DNA is TGTGGGACGGGAGGCTACACCTTC.

The chain links TRBV6-6 to TRBJ1-5; D is possibly TRBD1 (6 bases). The germline V and J ends were trimmed by 4 bases and 7 bases, with 20 bases remaining between them. There are 16 residues in the CDR3. CDR1 is MNHNY, CDR2 SVGAGI, per germline (reference sequence). This CDR3 is CASSSLNYRVGQPQHF. DNA of the CDR3: TGTGCCAGCAGTTCTCTAAATTACAGGGTCGGACAGCCCCAGCATTTT.